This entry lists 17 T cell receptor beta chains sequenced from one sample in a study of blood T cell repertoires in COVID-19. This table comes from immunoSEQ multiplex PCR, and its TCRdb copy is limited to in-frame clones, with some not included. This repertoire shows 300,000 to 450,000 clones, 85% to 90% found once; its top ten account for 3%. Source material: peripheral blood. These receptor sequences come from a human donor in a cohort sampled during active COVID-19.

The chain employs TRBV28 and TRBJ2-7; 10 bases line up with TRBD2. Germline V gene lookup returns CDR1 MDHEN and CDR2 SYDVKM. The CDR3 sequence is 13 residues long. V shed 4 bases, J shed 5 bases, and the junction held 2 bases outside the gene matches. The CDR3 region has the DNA TGTGCCAGCAGTTCCGGGACTAGCGACGAGCAGTACTTC. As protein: CASSSGTSDEQYF.

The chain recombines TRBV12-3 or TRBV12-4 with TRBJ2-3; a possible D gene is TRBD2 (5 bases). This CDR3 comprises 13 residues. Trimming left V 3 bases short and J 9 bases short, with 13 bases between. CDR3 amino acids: CASSLSADWTQYF. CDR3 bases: TGTGCCAGCAGTTTGAGCGCGGACTGGACGCAGTATTTT.

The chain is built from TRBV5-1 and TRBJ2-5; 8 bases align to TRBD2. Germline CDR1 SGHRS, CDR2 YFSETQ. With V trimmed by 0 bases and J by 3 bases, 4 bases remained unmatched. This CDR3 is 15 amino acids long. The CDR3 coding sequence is TGCGCCAGCAGCTTGGTGGACGGGGGGGAAGAGACCCAGTACTTC. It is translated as CASSLVDGGEETQYF.

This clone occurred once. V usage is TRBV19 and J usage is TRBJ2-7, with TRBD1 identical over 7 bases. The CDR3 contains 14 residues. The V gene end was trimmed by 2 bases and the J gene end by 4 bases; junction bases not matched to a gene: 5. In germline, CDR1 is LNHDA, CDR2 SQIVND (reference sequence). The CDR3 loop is CASSIRDSTYEQYF. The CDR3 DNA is TGTGCCAGTAGTATACGGGACAGCACTTACGAGCAGTACTTC. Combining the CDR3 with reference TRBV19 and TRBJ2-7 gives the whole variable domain DGGITQSPKYLFRKEGQNVTLSCEQNLNHDAMYWYRQDPGQGLRLIYYSQIVNDFQKGDIAEGYSVSREKKESFPLTVTSAQKNPTAFYLCASSIRDSTYEQYFGPGTRLTVT.

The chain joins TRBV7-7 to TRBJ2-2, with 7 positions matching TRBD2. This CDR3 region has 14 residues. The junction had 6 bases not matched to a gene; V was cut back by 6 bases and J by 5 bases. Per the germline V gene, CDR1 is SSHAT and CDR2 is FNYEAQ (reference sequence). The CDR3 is CASSSWEGTGELFF. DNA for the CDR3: TGTGCCAGCAGTTCCTGGGAGGGTACCGGGGAGCTGTTTTTT. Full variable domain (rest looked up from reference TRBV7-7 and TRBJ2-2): GAGVSQSPRYKVTKRGQDVTLRCDPISSHATLYWYQQALGQGPEFLTYFNYEAQPDKSGLPSDRFSAERPEGSISTLTIQRTEQRDSAMYRCASSSWEGTGELFFGEGSRLTVL.

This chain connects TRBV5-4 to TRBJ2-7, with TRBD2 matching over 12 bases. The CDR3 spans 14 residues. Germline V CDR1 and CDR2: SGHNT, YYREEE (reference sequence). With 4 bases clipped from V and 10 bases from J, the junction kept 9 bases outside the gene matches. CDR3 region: CASSTGLAGSHQYF. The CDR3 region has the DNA TGTGCCAGCAGCACCGGACTAGCGGGAAGTCATCAGTACTTC.

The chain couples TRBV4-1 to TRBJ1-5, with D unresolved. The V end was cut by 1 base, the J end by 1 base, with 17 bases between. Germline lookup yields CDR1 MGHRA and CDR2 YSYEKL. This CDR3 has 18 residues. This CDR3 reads CASSQGPSGDFSNQPQHF. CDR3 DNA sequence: TGCGCCAGCAGCCAAGGGCCGAGCGGGGATTTCAGCAATCAGCCCCAGCATTTT.

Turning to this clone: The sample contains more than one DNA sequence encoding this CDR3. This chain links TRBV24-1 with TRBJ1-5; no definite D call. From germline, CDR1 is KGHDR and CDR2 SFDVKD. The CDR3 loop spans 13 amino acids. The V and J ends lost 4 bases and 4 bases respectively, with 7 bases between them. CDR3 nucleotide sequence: TGTGCCACCAGTGACGACGGGAATCAGCCCCAGCATTTT. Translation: CATSDDGNQPQHF.

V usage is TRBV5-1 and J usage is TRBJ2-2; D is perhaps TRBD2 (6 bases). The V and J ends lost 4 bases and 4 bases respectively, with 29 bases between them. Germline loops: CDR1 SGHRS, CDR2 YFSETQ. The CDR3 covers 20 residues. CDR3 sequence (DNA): TGCGCCAGCAGCGTGCGGGGCACGGCTGCGCTTGGAGAGGTCACCGGGGAGCTGTTTTTT. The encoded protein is CASSVRGTAALGEVTGELFF.

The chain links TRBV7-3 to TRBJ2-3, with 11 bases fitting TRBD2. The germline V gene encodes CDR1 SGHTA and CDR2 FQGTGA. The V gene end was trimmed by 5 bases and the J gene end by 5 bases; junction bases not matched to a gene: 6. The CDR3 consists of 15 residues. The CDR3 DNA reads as TGTGCCAGCAGCAATAGCGGGGGGGCCGTAGATACGCAGTATTTT. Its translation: CASSNSGGAVDTQYF.

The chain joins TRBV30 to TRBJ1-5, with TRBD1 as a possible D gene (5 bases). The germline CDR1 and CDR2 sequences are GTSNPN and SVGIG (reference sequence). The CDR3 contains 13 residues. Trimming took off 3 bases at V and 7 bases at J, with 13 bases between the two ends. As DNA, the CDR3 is TGTGCCTGGAGCCCAGTTGGGGGGCAGCCCCAGCATTTT. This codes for CAWSPVGGQPQHF.

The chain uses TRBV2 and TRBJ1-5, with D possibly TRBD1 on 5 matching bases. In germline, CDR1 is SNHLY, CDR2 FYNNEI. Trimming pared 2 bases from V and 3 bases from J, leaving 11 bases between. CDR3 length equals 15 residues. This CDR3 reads CASSELDISNQPQHF. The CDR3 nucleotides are TGTGCCAGCAGTGAACTGGACATATCCAATCAGCCCCAGCATTTT.

This CDR3 is CASKEGRRYNEKLFF. The CDR3 DNA reads as TGTGCCAGTAAGGAGGGGCGGAGGTATAATGAAAAACTGTTTTTT. The gene calls are TRBV19 and TRBJ1-4, with D possibly TRBD1 on 5 matching bases. Germline values: CDR1 LNHDA, CDR2 SQIVND (reference sequence). The CDR3 is 15 residues long. Trimming removed 7 bases at V and 4 bases at J, with 16 bases between.

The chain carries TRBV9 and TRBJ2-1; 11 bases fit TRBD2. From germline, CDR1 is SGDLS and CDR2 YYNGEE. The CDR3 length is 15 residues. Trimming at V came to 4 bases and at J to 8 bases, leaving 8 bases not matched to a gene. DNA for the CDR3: TGTGCCAGCAGCCCCCGGACTAGCGGGTTCGATGAGCAGTTCTTC. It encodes CASSPRTSGFDEQFF.

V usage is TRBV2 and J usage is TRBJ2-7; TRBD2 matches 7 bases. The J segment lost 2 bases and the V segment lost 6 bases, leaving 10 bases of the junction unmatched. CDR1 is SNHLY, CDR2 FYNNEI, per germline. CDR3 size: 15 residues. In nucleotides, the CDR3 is TGTGCCAGCAGGGAGATAGGAGGGAGGGCCTACGAGCAGTACTTC. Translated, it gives CASREIGGRAYEQYF. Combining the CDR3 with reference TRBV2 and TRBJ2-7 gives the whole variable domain EPEVTQTPSHQVTQMGQEVILRCVPISNHLYFYWYRQILGQKVEFLVSFYNNEISEKSEIFDDQFSVERPDGSNFTLKIRSTKLEDSAMYFCASREIGGRAYEQYFGPGTRLTVT.

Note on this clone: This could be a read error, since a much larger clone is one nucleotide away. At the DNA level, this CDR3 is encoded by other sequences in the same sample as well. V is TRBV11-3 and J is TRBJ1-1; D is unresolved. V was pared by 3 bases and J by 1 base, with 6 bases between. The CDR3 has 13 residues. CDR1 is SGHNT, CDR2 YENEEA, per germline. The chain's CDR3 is CASSFSGNTEAFF. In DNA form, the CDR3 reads TGTGCCAGCAGCTTTTCAGGGAACACTGAAGCTTTCTTT.

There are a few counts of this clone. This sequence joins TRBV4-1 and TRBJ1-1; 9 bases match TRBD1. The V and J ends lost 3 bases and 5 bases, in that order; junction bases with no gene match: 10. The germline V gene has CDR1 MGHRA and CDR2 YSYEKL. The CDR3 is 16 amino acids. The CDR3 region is CASSHLQGADWTEAFF. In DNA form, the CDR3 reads TGCGCCAGCAGCCACCTACAGGGGGCTGATTGGACTGAAGCTTTCTTT.